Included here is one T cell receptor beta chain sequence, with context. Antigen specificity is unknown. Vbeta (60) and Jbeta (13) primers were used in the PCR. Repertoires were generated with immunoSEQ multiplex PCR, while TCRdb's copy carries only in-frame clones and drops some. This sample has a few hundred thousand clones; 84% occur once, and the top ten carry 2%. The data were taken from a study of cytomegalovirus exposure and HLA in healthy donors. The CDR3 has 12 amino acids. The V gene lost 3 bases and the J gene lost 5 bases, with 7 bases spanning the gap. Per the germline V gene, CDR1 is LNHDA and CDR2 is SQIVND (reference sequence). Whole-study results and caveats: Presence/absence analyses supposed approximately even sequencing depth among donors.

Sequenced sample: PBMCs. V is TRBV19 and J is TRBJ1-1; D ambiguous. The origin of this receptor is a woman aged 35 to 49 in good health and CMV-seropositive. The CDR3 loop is CASSMGETEAFF. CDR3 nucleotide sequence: TGTGCCAGTAGTATGGGAGAGACTGAAGCTTTCTTT.